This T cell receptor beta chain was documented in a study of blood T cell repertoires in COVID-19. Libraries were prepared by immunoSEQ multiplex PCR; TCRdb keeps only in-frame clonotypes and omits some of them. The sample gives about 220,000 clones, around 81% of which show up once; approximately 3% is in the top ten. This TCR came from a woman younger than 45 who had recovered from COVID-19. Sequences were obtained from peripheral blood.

The CDR3 region has the DNA TGTGCCAGCAGCCGGCCCGCGGTTGAAGCTTTCTTT. This encodes CASSRPAVEAFF. The chain uses TRBV5-5 and TRBJ1-1, with D uncertain. The CDR3 loop spans 12 amino acids. V was cut by 4 bases and J by 7 bases, with 11 bases left in between. CDR1 and CDR2 from the germline V gene are SGHKS and YYEKEE (reference sequence). The variable domain in full, completed from reference TRBV5-5 and TRBJ1-1, reads DAGVTQSPTHLIKTRGQQVTLRCSPISGHKSVSWYQQVLGQGPQFIFQYYEKEERGRGNFPDRFSARQFPNYSSELNVNALLLGDSALYLCASSRPAVEAFFGQGTRLTVV.